The 9 T cell receptor beta chains listed next were all sequenced from one sample in a study of cytomegalovirus exposure and HLA in healthy donors. Here immunoSEQ multiplex PCR was the method, and the copy in TCRdb shows in-frame clones only, minus some. In the table there are 150,000 to 200,000 clones, around nine tenths of which are singletons. Sequencing input: PBMCs. These receptors came from a man aged 30 to 45 in good health and CMV-seropositive.

The CDR3 DNA follows: TGTGCCAGCAGCTTAGGGGGGAGTGGCTATGGCTACACCTTC. This encodes CASSLGGSGYGYTF. J is TRBJ1-2 and V is TRBV11-3; D may be TRBD1 (5 bases). V was cut by 1 base and J by 4 bases, with 10 bases left in between. The germline CDR1 and CDR2 sequences are SGHNT and YENEEA. The CDR3 runs 14 residues.

The gene calls are TRBV9 and TRBJ2-1; 7 nucleotides align to TRBD2. CDR1 and CDR2 from the germline V gene are SGDLS and YYNGEE. V lost 2 bases and J lost 0; bases outside the gene matches: 5. This CDR3 has 16 amino acids. The CDR3 loop is CASSVRTGGSYNEQFF. The CDR3 coding sequence is TGTGCCAGCAGCGTTCGAACGGGGGGCTCCTACAATGAGCAGTTCTTC.

The V and J genes are TRBV5-4 and TRBJ1-2; D remains unclear. CDR1 is SGHNT and CDR2 is YYREEE in the germline V gene (reference sequence). This CDR3 has 13 amino acids. Trimming left V 0 bases short and J 6 bases short, with 9 bases between. The CDR3 bases are TGTGCCAGCAGCTTGGAGTGGTCGGATGGCTACACCTTC. Its protein product is CASSLEWSDGYTF.

In its sample, this clone was seen once. The chain combines TRBV27 with TRBJ1-2, with D uncertain. V gave up 1 base and J gave up 0 bases, with 15 bases separating them. The CDR3 loop spans 17 amino acids. CDR1 and CDR2 (germline): MNHEY, SMNVEV (reference sequence). The CDR3 spells CASSLLGQAIANYGYTF. The CDR3 DNA is TGTGCCAGCAGTTTATTGGGCCAAGCTATAGCTAACTATGGCTACACCTTC.

The chain joins TRBV25-1 to TRBJ1-1, with 9 bases fitting TRBD1. This CDR3 comprises 15 residues. Germline CDR1 and CDR2: MGHDK and SYGVNS. The V segment lost 1 base and the J segment 5 bases; nucleotides outside the gene matches: 5. The CDR3 protein is CASSESLTGGTEAFF. The CDR3 nucleotides are TGTGCCAGCAGTGAATCCTTGACAGGGGGGACTGAAGCTTTCTTT.

This chain connects TRBV4-1 to TRBJ2-5; D uncertain. The CDR3 has 12 amino acids. CDR1 is MGHRA and CDR2 is YSYEKL in the germline V gene. Deletions cut 3 bases from V and 7 bases from J, with 9 bases between. CDR3 amino acids: CASSQGPGTQYF. CDR3 in DNA: TGCGCCAGCAGCCAGGGCCCGGGGACCCAGTACTTC.

This clone appeared once. The chain couples TRBV2 to TRBJ2-3, with 10 bases matching TRBD2. The CDR3 covers 18 residues. Germline loops: CDR1 SNHLY, CDR2 FYNNEI. The trim removed 0 bases at V and 0 bases at J, leaving 6 bases unmatched. The CDR3 DNA is TGTGCCAGCAGTGAAGCTGGGAGCGGGGGGGCAAGCACAGATACGCAGTATTTT. The encoded protein is CASSEAGSGGASTDTQYF.

The chain uses TRBV9 and TRBJ2-2; possible D gene TRBD2, 6 bases. Germline loops: CDR1 SGDLS, CDR2 YYNGEE. V lost 4 bases, J lost 5 bases, and 9 bases lay in between. This CDR3 spans 13 amino acids. The CDR3 DNA reads as TGTGCCAGCAGCCCTCGGGGGACCGGGGAGCTGTTTTTT. Amino acid sequence: CASSPRGTGELFF.

This clone has more than one count but fewer than ten. The chain couples TRBV6-1 to TRBJ1-2, with TRBD1 identical over 11 bases. V was pared by 7 bases and J by 6 bases, with 7 bases of the junction left unmatched. The CDR3 is 14 residues long. Germline lookup yields CDR1 MNHNS and CDR2 SASEGT. CDR3 sequence (DNA): TGTGCCAGCACACAGGACAGGGGGCTAAATGGCTACACCTTC. As protein: CASTQDRGLNGYTF.